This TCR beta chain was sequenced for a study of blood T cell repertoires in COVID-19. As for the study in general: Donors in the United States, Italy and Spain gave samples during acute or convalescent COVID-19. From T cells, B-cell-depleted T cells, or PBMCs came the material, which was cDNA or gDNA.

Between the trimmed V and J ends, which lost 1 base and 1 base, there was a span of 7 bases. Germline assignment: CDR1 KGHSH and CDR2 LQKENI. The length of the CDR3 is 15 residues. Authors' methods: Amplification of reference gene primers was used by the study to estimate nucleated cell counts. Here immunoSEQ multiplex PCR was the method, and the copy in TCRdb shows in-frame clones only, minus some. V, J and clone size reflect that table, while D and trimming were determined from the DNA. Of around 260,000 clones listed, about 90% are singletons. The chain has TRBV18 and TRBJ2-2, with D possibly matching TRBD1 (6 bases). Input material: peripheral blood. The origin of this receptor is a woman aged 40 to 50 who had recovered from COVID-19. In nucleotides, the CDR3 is TGTGCCAGCTCACCACAGACAGGGAACACCGGGGAGCTGTTTTTT. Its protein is CASSPQTGNTGELFF.